The present T cell receptor beta chain was sequenced within a study of blood T cell repertoires in COVID-19. This clone has a handful of counts. Produced via immunoSEQ multiplex PCR; TCRdb's table is partial and in-frame only. The sample contains 200,000 to 250,000 clones, roughly nine tenths of which appear only once. Participants, about 18 to 90 years old, spanned some 23 US areas. The receptor's source is a woman between 50 and 59 years old in a cohort exposed to, infected with or recovered from COVID-19 (not recorded which). The sample consisted of PBMCs or T cells enriched from blood (not recorded which).

The CDR3 DNA reads as TGTGCCAGCAGTTTAAAGACAGGGGGTTGGAGCTACACCTTC. Translated: CASSLKTGGWSYTF. This chain links TRBV28 with TRBJ1-2; 9 nucleotides align to TRBD1. CDR1 and CDR2 from the germline V gene are MDHEN and SYDVKM. V lost 2 bases and J lost 9; bases outside the gene matches: 7. The CDR3 has 14 residues.